These 12 T cell receptor beta chains originate from one sample sequenced in a study of blood T cells in healthy people across ages. For the second PCR, which ran for 7 to 11 cycles, a sample-barcoded 5' primer and a J-beta primer mix were used. MiXCR, run by TCRdb on the 5' RACE reads, gives a single entry per CDR3 protein. The sample includes around 900,000 distinct CDR3 sequences, 45% to 60% of them seen just once. Sequenced input: blood. Receptors originate from a woman aged 55-69 years in good health.

V and J are TRBV6-5 and TRBJ2-2; 12 bases fit TRBD1. V lost 6 bases, J lost 8 bases, and 7 bases stayed unmatched. Germline V gene data show CDR1 as MNHEY and CDR2 as SVGAGI. The CDR3 is 15 residues long. CDR3 nucleotides: TGTGCCAGCAGCCGGGACAGGGGGCAAGGAGGGGAGCTGTTTTTT. It specifies CASSRDRGQGGELFF.

This chain joins TRBV12-3 or TRBV12-4 and TRBJ2-3; maybe TRBD1 (6 bases). The CDR3 is made up of 14 amino acids. Trimming removed 7 bases from V and 8 bases from J, with 19 bases in between. The CDR3 sequence: CASKPQGQSGTQYF. In DNA, the CDR3 is TGTGCCAGCAAACCCCAGGGGCAGTCAGGTACGCAGTATTTT.

The V and J genes are TRBV6-6 and TRBJ2-1, with 12 bases fitting TRBD2. The germline V gene encodes CDR1 MNHNY and CDR2 SVGAGI (reference sequence). CDR3 size: 14 residues. J gave up 1 base and V 8 bases, and 0 bases lay outside the gene matches. The CDR3 DNA sequence: TGTGCCAGCCTAGCGGGAGGGTCCTACAATGAGCAGTTCTTC. Protein product: CASLAGGSYNEQFF.

This chain links TRBV20-1 with TRBJ1-1; 8 bases align to TRBD1. This CDR3 spans 12 amino acids. Germline V gene lookup returns CDR1 DFQATT and CDR2 SNEGSKA (reference sequence). J lost 7 bases, V lost 5 bases, and 6 bases had no gene match. The DNA for the CDR3 is TGCAGTGCTTCCCAGGGGGCGATTGAAGCTTTCTTT. Translated: CSASQGAIEAFF.

This rearrangement joins TRBV18 to TRBJ2-5; 8 nucleotides match TRBD1. The germline V gene encodes CDR1 KGHSH and CDR2 LQKENI. The V and J ends lost 6 bases and 3 bases, in that order; junction bases with no gene match: 9. The CDR3 covers 15 residues. CDR3 protein: CASSQTQGAEETQYF. The CDR3, as DNA: TGTGCCAGCTCGCAAACCCAGGGGGCAGAAGAGACCCAGTACTTC.

CDR3 amino acids: CASSQDSTGSGELFF. As DNA, the CDR3 is TGTGCCAGCAGCCAGGACAGCACCGGGAGCGGGGAGCTGTTTTTT. V usage is TRBV3-1 and J usage is TRBJ2-2; D assignment may be TRBD1 or TRBD2 (6 bases each). The V gene lost 3 bases and the J gene lost 7 bases, with 15 bases spanning the gap. The length of the CDR3 is 15 residues. Germline V gene sequence: CDR1 LGHDT, CDR2 YNNKEL (reference sequence).

This chain uses TRBV6-6 with TRBJ1-4; 7 bases align to TRBD1. The germline V gene has CDR1 MNHNY and CDR2 SVGAGI (reference sequence). V was clipped by 6 bases and J by 3 bases; unmatched bases: 4. This CDR3 is built from 14 residues. The CDR3 DNA is TGTGCCAGCAGCCGAGGGGGCCCTAATGAAAAACTGTTTTTT. This encodes CASSRGGPNEKLFF.

The rearrangement uses TRBV30 and TRBJ1-2; the D is unclear. From germline, CDR1 is GTSNPN and CDR2 SVGIG (reference sequence). The CDR3 is 13 amino acids. The V gene lost 0 bases and the J gene lost 4 bases, with 9 bases spanning the gap. CDR3 region: CAWSVEASYGYTF. In nucleotides, the CDR3 is TGTGCCTGGAGTGTAGAAGCCAGCTATGGCTACACCTTC.

The rearrangement joins TRBV20-1 to TRBJ1-2, with 10 bases aligning to TRBD1. Germline V CDR1 and CDR2: DFQATT, SNEGSKA (reference sequence). The CDR3 totals 13 residues. Germline trimming cut 5 bases from V and 5 bases from J; bases unmatched to any gene: 5. In DNA, the CDR3 is TGCAGTGCTCCCCGGGGACAGGGGTATGGCTACACCTTC. It yields the protein CSAPRGQGYGYTF.

The chain couples TRBV28 to TRBJ2-7, with TRBD2 matching over 9 bases. The J call is uncertain, as TRBJ2-5 better fits the DNA end. The CDR3 extends over 13 amino acids. Germline lookup yields CDR1 MDHEN and CDR2 SYDVKM. The DNA of the CDR3 is TGTGCCAGCATCGAGCTAGCGGGGAAGACCCAGTACTTC. It is translated as CASIELAGKTQYF.

This chain connects TRBV27 to TRBJ2-2; no reliable D call. The CDR3 has 14 residues. V lost 3 bases to trimming and J lost 7 bases, with 12 bases between them. Germline CDR1 and CDR2: MNHEY and SMNVEV (reference sequence). Written as DNA, the CDR3 is TGTGCCAGCAGTTTTTTGGGGAAGAGCGGGGAGCTGTTTTTT. Translating gives CASSFLGKSGELFF.

V gene TRBV7-2 combines with J gene TRBJ2-7; D is unresolved. Germline V gives CDR1 SGHTA, CDR2 FQGNSA. This CDR3 has 13 residues. V was pared by 5 bases and J by 2 bases, with 10 bases between. In nucleotides, the CDR3 is TGTGCCAGCAGCCGGAGTGCAACCTACGAGCAGTACTTC. Protein sequence: CASSRSATYEQYF.